These T cell receptor beta chains were read from a single sample in a study of T cell clonotyping in hematopoietic cell transplantation. Sequencing was performed with immunoSEQ multiplex PCR; in TCRdb, only in-frame clones are kept and a portion is missing. In the table there are more than 65,000 clones, roughly 94% of which are singletons. The sequenced sample was peripheral blood mononuclear cells. The receptors originated from a man over 45 in good health. Some clones in this sample may be carry-over from other donors' samples. The CDR3 runs from the conserved cysteine through the conserved F or W. The D gene is left open where the match is weak. The listing skips clone size in some rows; elsewhere it reads once, few, many or a size class.

J gene,V gene,clone size,D gene,CDR3 protein,CDR3 DNA
TRBJ1-1,TRBV5-1,.,.,CASSLGLLNTEAFF,TGCGCCAGCAGCTTGGGCCTGTTGAACACTGAAGCTTTCTTT
TRBJ1-5,TRBV5-5,.,.,CASSLIGQLNQPQHF,TGTGCCAGCAGCTTGATAGGGCAGTTAAATCAGCCCCAGCATTTT
TRBJ2-1,TRBV5-1,.,.,CASSLELGESSYNEQFF,TGCGCCAGCAGCTTGGAGCTGGGCGAGAGCTCCTACAATGAGCAGTTCTTC
TRBJ2-5,TRBV7-8,.,.,CASSLWTERQAQYF,TGTGCCAGCAGCTTATGGACAGAACGTCAGGCCCAGTACTTC
TRBJ2-2,TRBV5-1,.,.,CASSLTSYTGELFF,TGCGCCAGCAGCTTAACAAGTTACACCGGGGAGCTGTTTTTT
TRBJ1-2,TRBV5-4,once,.,CASSSADPYGYTF,TGTGCCAGCAGCTCCGCGGACCCCTATGGCTACACCTTC
TRBJ2-2,TRBV28,.,TRBD2,CASSWGGGGTGELFF,TGTGCCAGCAGTTGGGGGGGAGGCGGCACCGGGGAGCTGTTTTTT
TRBJ2-3,TRBV28,.,TRBD2,CASSLSASGGRKDTQYF,TGTGCCAGCAGTTTATCGGCTAGCGGGGGACGTAAAGATACGCAGTATTTT
TRBJ2-2,TRBV2,.,TRBD2,CASSEALAGVAGELFF,TGTGCCAGCAGTGAAGCTCTAGCGGGAGTTGCCGGGGAGCTGTTTTTT
TRBJ1-2,TRBV4-3,.,TRBD1,CASSQYLDRGLGYGYTF,TGCGCCAGCAGCCAATATTTGGACAGGGGATTGGGGTATGGCTACACCTTC
TRBJ1-2,TRBV11-1,.,TRBD1,CASSLHRTGIKDYGYTF,TGTGCCAGCAGCTTACACCGGACAGGGATTAAGGACTATGGCTACACCTTC
TRBJ2-2,TRBV28,.,TRBD2,CASSVTSVTGELFF,TGTGCCAGCAGTGTGACTAGCGTCACCGGGGAGCTGTTTTTT
TRBJ2-7,TRBV27,.,TRBD2,CASSFREGGYEQYF,TGTGCCAGCAGTTTTCGGGAGGGGGGCTACGAGCAGTACTTC
TRBJ2-5,TRBV6-1,.,.,CASSEAVGQAETQYF,TGTGCCAGCAGTGAAGCTGTGGGGCAAGCAGAGACCCAGTACTTC